The present T cell receptor beta chain was sequenced within a study of T cells in Graves' hyperthyroidism and ophthalmopathy. Study-level findings and limits: For ophthalmopathy, model prediction preceded onset by a median around six months. Most thyroid clonotypes that were expanded above 0.001 also turned up in blood. Ophthalmopathy and stable hyperthyroidism were told apart by a 13 V-J model.

Comment on this clonotype: Its target is not known.

Amplified TCR beta CDR3 regions derived from RNA transcripts. The HTBI primer set was used in a first-round RT-PCR of the TCR CDR3. TCRdb itself ran the multiplex PCR reads through MiXCR, one entry per CDR3 protein. The sample has 660,000 or so distinct CDR3 sequences, about 20% seen once; the top ten hold over 30%. The V gene's germline CDR1 is SGHVS and CDR2 FNYEAQ. This CDR3 has 14 residues. Losses at the gene ends were 5 bases for V and 1 base for J; bases not matched to a gene: 1. The TCR sequence derives from a man aged 25 to 40 with Graves' ophthalmopathy. Sequenced input: blood. The chain joins TRBV7-6 to TRBJ2-3, with 9 bases fitting TRBD2. The CDR3 spells CASSASGGTDTQYF. The CDR3 DNA sequence: TGTGCCAGCAGCGCTAGCGGGGGCACAGATACGCAGTATTTT. Filled out from reference TRBV7-6 and TRBJ2-3, the complete variable domain reads GAGVSQSPRYKVTKRGQDVALRCDPISGHVSLYWYRQALGQGPEFLTYFNYEAQQDKSGLPNDRFSAERPEGSISTLTIQRTEQRDSAMYRCASSASGGTDTQYFGPGTRLTVL.